This T cell receptor (beta chain) comes out of a study of shared T cell receptors in the human thymus. The CDR3 loop spans 16 amino acids. The junction had 3 bases not matched to a gene; V was cut back by 4 bases and J by 1 base. The V gene's germline CDR1 is MNHNS and CDR2 SASEGT. The data were produced by immunoSEQ multiplex PCR, yet TCRdb's version contains in-frame clones alone and is incomplete. The profile shows approximately 660,000 clones, around 89% of them singletons. The same specimen was also included in a second study, on human thymus T cells. That source notes: Thymus tissue for the work was resected from patients undergoing corrective heart surgery. Unrelated individuals were reported by related research to share highly overlapping thymic repertoires.

V gene TRBV6-1 combines with J gene TRBJ2-2; 10 positions agree with TRBD2. This clonotype was sampled from a boy younger than two with a congenital heart defect. Material: thymocytes. CDR3 DNA: TGTGCCAGCAGTGCAAGGACTAGCGGGAACACCGGGGAGCTGTTTTTT. It encodes CASSARTSGNTGELFF.